Sequencing of this T cell receptor beta chain was carried out in a study of cytomegalovirus exposure and HLA in healthy donors (dated by TCRdb to between 2016 and 2019). A note on the overall study: In an earlier analysis of under 750 of the donors, 250 to 350 Gb of sequence data and roughly 100 million unique TCR beta sequences from about 180 million T cells were reported. An earlier analysis of some 600 of the donors applied high-throughput TCR beta sequencing to assess whether each TCR beta V gene segment acted as functional or pseudogenic. Across around 400 genotyped donors of the cohort, an average of about 240,000 unique TCR beta nucleotide sequences per donor were sequenced, and around 19% of those sequences were non-productive. A later analysis re-analyzed previously published TCR beta repertoires from hundreds of donors and added high-resolution HLA genotyping to study TCR occurrence patterns. Besides the first cohort of roughly 660 subjects, a separate validation cohort made up of 120 different subjects was used. Of the roughly 420 genotyped donors, approximately 80% were placed in the genetic ancestry cluster associated with self-reported Caucasian donors. The number of typed donors differed by locus: 629-630 for A, B, C, DRB1 and DQB1; 522 for DQA1; 606 for DPA1; and 400 to 480 for DPB1. HLA typing included class I and class II loci at four-digit resolution. Donor age, sex, ethnicity and CMV serostatus were compiled alongside the repertoire data. The later analysis used no new phenotypic data to find candidate immune exposures, relying instead on TCR beta sequences and their occurrence across donors. Because of strong linkage in the cohort, 4 to 6 DR-DQ haplotypes were treated as single units for association and clustering. The T cell repertoires of 700 or so subjects were profiled by immunosequencing and related to cytomegalovirus serostatus. Every repertoire in the discovery cohort had been generated on one and the same sequencing platform. The study aimed to test whether cataloging public T cell receptors could reveal signatures of past pathogen exposure. A later genetic analysis used genome-wide SNP genotypes for about three fifths of the 666 donors, treating that subset as a discovery cohort. The study combined high-throughput TCR immunosequencing, statistical association of individual TCRs with disease status, and machine learning to predict cytomegalovirus infection status. An early release covering more than 500 HLA-typed donors comprised about 310 gigabases of sequencing data and tens of millions of unique TCR sequences.

The cohort was made up of 500 to 800 healthy bone marrow donors. At the time of sampling, every cohort member was nominally healthy, though immune exposures that went unrecorded were likely present. The donor tested CMV seropositive and was one of the 289 seropositive cohort members. A peripheral blood sample was collected from each donor, and TCR beta sequencing was performed on peripheral blood mononuclear cells. Genomic DNA was extracted from the blood cell samples with the Qiagen DNeasy Blood Extraction Kit. Receptor libraries were prepared by the immunoSEQ multiplex PCR assay. The multiplex PCR relied on a mix of 60 forward primers for TCR Vbeta segments and 13 reverse primers for TCR Jbeta segments. A multiplex PCR assay on genomic DNA amplified the CDR3 region of rearranged TCR beta genes. The Illumina HiSeq System was used to sequence the amplified TCR beta libraries as 87-base-pair reads. The original pipeline was this. A later analysis counted some 80 million unique TCR beta chains across the 500 to 850 repertoires, and roughly 11 million of these chains were shared by at least two donors. Raw reads were error-corrected and collapsed into unique sequences by a nearest-neighbor algorithm in which closely related sequences were merged to remove PCR and sequencing errors. CDR3 sequences were aligned to IMGT reference sequences to assign V, D and J gene segments. For a sequence to be retained, at least a six-nucleotide match to both a V gene segment and a J gene segment was required. A rearrangement counted as productive if the CDR3 had no stop codons and remained in frame with V and J, and every other rearrangement counted as non-productive. CDR3 was defined according to IMGT convention as the region running from the second conserved V-encoded cysteine to the conserved J-encoded phenylalanine. Sequences without an unambiguous match to a single V gene segment were excluded from the earlier analysis of about 640 of the donors. An earlier analysis of 587 of the donors called V segments functional above 56.7% productive rearrangements and segregating when the between-donor standard deviation exceeded 5%. To diagnose cytomegalovirus status from the catalog of TCR beta chain sequences, a statistical classification framework was built. In a later analysis, TCR nucleotide sequences were compared against IMGT/GENE-DB human TR gene sequences so that V and J genes could be assigned. In a later analysis, CDR3 sequences and most-parsimonious VDJ recombination scenarios were assigned using the TCRdist pipeline. A later analysis defined each TCR beta chain by its CDR3 amino acid sequence plus V-gene family, and excluded reads lacking a unique V-gene family. As a way to deal with suspected cross-contamination and a sequencing artifact, a later analysis dropped approximately 570 nucleotide sequences that were highly shared and had low generation probability. A later analysis calculated a clonal expansion index for each public chain from normalized within-repertoire ranks of inferred template counts. In a later analysis, generation probabilities were computed with a VDJ recombination model fitted to out-of-frame rearrangements, and the resulting probabilities were checked against IGoR. In a later analysis, TCR-TCR, TCR-HLA and TCR-CMV co-occurrence was scored with hypergeometric tests, and a repertoire-size bias correction was applied to TCR pairs. False discovery rates were estimated in a later analysis by permuting HLA or CMV assignments 20 times. A later analysis grouped co-occurring TCRs with DBSCAN, adding TCRdist sequence similarity when clustering within HLA-allele-positive subsets. Co-occurrence clustering excluded repertoires with fewer than 30,000 or more than 120,000 public chains, plus five with anomalous nucleotide sharing. What TCRdb holds here is the immuneACCESS table cut down to in-frame rearrangements. Part of the clones is not present; checked against another copy, under half of the missing clones reflect an unresolved V gene, and the others are unexplained. The DNA gave D and trimming, while V, J and clone size come from that table. Across this sample there are some 180,000 clones, with around 83% seen only once. The ten largest make up less than 2% of the sample.

As to this clone: Its antigen is currently not known. Base qualities are missing; no much larger clone stands one base away.

Overall study results and their limits: Linkage disequilibrium might explain the correlated functional status among segregating V segments, but an unknown experimental factor could not be excluded. The presence/absence analyses assumed that sequencing depth was roughly uniform across donors, and that assumption may not be true. Some IMGT-functional V segments, including TRBV6-2 and TRBV6-3, could not be distinguished by the 87-base-pair reads and were therefore excluded. A later analysis associated about 16,000 TCR beta sequences with specific HLA alleles at a false discovery rate of 0.05. The study listed 150 to 200 TCR beta chains as associated with cytomegalovirus. A later analysis found that HLA-associated TCR beta chains were more clonally expanded and had lower generation probabilities than equally common non-associated chains. Assigning TCR associations to individual alleles was difficult when HLA alleles, especially DR and DQ, strongly co-occurred. Because HLA typing was missing for some donors at each locus, association tests included only the typed subset. Immune exposure information for the cohort was limited to CMV serostatus. In a later genetic analysis, a missense DCLRE1C variant was associated with V-gene and J-gene trimming of TCR beta chains, and the association was replicated in an independent cohort. A further reported finding was that TCR beta sequences accurately predicted the HLA-A and HLA-B alleles for most subjects in the first cohort. While some public TCRs were present in many individuals, most TCR sequences turned up only very rarely across donors. Most CMV-associated TCR beta chains appeared to be HLA-restricted in a later analysis, and the HLA associations seemed to be driven largely by CMV exposure. According to a later genetic analysis, donors in an Asian-associated ancestry cluster had fewer N-insertions in productive TCRs than the roughly 660-donor mean. In a later analysis, several top co-occurrence clusters were reported to appear linked to parvovirus B19, influenza, CMV and Epstein-Barr virus. The classifier was reported to diagnose cytomegalovirus status with high specificity and sensitivity in both the original cohort and the validation cohort. A few of the identified cytomegalovirus-associated TCR beta chains were confirmed in vitro to be specific for cytomegalovirus antigens. Because counts were too low, about 17 rarely observed V segments, including chromosome 9 orphons, were excluded from the earlier analysis of 500 to 700 of the donors. In a later analysis, the rate of TCR association differed among HLA loci, with DRB1 alleles having the most associated TCRs and HLA-C alleles having the fewest. A cluster of highly shared sequence variants was judged likely to be a technical artifact of the sequencing pipeline. It was suggested by the authors that the approach could potentially be generalized to other disease states and immunological phenotypes. This cohort had only TCR beta chains sequenced, and the lack of alpha or paired-chain data limited which features could be detected. In an earlier analysis of about 550 of the donors, most TCR beta V segments were observed in productive rearrangements about 87% or about 30% of the time, broadly matching IMGT annotations.

The germline V gene gives CDR1 as SGDLS and CDR2 as YYNGEE. The CDR3, cysteine through phenylalanine, is 12 amino acids long. The entry retains the CDR3 DNA only, 36 bases that are in frame from base 1. V is cut by 4 bases and J by 9 bases, and the space between the germline ends is 11 bases. Sequencing was performed on PBMCs. The V and J segments used are TRBV9 and TRBJ2-1; TRBD2 is perhaps the D gene, given 6 matching bases. This clonotype was sampled from a man aged 35 to 55 in good health and CMV-seropositive. The sequenced DNA is TGTGCCAGCAGCTTGCGGGACTTTGAGCAGTTCTTC. This gives the protein CASSLRDFEQFF.